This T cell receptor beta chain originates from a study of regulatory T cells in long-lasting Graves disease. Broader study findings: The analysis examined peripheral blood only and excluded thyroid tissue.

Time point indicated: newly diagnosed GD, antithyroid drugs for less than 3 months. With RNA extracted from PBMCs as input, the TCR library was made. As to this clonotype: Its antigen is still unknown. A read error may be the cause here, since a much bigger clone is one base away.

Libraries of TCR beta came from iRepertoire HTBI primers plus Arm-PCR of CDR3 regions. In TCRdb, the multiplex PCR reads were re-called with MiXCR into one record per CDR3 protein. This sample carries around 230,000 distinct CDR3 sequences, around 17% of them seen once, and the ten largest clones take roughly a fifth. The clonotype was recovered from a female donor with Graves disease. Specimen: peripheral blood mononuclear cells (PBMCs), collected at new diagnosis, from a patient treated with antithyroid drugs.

The CDR3 here is CASSFARTGASDYTF. CDR3 DNA: TGTGCCAGCAGCTTTGCCAGGACCGGCGCTAGCGACTACACCTTC. J is TRBJ1-2 and V is TRBV7-2, with D unresolved. The CDR3 is made up of 15 amino acids. V gave up 3 bases and J gave up 10 bases, with 21 bases separating them. In germline, CDR1 is SGHTA, CDR2 FQGNSA.